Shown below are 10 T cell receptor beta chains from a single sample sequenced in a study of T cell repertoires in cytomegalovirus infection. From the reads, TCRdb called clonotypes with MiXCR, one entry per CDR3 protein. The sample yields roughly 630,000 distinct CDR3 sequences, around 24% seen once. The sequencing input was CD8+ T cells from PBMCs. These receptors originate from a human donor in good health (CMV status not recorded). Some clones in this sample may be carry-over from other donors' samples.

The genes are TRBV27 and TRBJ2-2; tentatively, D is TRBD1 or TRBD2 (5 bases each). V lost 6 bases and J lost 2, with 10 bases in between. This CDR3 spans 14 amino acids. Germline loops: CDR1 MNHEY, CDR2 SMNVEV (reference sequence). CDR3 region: CASRVGTNTGELFF. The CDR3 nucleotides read TGTGCCAGCAGGGTAGGGACCAACACCGGGGAGCTGTTTTTT.

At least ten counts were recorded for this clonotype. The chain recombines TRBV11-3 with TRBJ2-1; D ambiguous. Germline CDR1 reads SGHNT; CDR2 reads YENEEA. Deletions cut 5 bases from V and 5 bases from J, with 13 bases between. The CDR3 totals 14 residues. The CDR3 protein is CASSQYSTHNEQFF. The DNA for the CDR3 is TGTGCCAGCAGCCAATACAGTACCCACAATGAGCAGTTCTTC.

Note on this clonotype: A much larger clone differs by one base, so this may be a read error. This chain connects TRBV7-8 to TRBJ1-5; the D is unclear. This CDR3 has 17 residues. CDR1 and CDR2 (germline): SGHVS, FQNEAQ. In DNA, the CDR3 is TGTGCCAGCAGCTTAGCGCTGGCAGGACGATACAATCACCCCCAGCATTTT. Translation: CASSLALAGRYNHPQHF. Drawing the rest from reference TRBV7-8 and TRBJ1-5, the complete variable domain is GAGVSQSPRYKVAKRGQDVALRCDPISGHVSLFWYQQALGQGPEFLTYFQNEAQLDKSGLPSDRFFAERPEGSVSTLKIQRTQQEDSAVYLCASSLALAGRYNHPQHFGDGTRLSIL.

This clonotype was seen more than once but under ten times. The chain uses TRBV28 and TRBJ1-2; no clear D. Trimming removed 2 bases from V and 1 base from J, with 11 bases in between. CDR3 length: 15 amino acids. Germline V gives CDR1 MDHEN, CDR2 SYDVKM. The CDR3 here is CASSLAHSDNYGYTF. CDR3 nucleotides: TGTGCCAGCAGTTTAGCCCACAGTGATAACTATGGCTACACCTTC.

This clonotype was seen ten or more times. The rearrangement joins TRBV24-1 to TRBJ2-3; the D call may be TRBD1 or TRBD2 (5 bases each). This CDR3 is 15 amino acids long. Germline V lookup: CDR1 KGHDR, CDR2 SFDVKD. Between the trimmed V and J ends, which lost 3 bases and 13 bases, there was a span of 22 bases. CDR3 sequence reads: CATSDPTLGELGEYF. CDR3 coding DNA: TGTGCCACCAGTGATCCGACCCTAGGGGAACTAGGGGAGTATTTT.

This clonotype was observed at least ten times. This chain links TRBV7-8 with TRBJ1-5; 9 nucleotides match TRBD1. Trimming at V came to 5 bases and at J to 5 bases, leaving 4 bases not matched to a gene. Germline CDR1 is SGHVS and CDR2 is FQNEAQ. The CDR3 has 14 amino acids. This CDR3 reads CASSTTGGDQPQHF. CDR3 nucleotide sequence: TGTGCCAGCAGCACAACAGGGGGCGATCAGCCCCAGCATTTT.

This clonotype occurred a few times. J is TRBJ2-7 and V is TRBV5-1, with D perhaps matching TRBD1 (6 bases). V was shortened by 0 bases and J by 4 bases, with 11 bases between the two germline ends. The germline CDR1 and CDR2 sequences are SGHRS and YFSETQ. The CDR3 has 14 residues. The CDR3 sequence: CASSLDRATYEQYV. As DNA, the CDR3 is TGCGCCAGCAGCTTGGACAGGGCTACGTACGAGCAGTACGTC.

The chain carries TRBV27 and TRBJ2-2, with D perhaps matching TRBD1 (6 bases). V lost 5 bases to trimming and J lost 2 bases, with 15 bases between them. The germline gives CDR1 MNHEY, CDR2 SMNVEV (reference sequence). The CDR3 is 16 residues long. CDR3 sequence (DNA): TGTGCCAGCAGTGCCCCCGGGACACAAAACACCGGGGAGCTGTTTTTT. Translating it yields CASSAPGTQNTGELFF.

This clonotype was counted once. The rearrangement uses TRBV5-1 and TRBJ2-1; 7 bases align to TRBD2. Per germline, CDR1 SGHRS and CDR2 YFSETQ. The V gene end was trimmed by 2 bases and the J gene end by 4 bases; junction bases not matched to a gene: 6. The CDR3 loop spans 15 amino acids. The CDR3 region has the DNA TGCGCCAGCAGCTTAAGCGGGGAAGATTACAATGAGCAGTTCTTC. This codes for CASSLSGEDYNEQFF.

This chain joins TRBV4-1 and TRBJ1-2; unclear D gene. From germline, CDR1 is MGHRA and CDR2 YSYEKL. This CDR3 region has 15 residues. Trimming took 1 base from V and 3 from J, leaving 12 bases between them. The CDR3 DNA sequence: TGCGCCAGCAGCCAAGTGATTGAACCCGACTATGGCTACACCTTC. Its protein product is CASSQVIEPDYGYTF.